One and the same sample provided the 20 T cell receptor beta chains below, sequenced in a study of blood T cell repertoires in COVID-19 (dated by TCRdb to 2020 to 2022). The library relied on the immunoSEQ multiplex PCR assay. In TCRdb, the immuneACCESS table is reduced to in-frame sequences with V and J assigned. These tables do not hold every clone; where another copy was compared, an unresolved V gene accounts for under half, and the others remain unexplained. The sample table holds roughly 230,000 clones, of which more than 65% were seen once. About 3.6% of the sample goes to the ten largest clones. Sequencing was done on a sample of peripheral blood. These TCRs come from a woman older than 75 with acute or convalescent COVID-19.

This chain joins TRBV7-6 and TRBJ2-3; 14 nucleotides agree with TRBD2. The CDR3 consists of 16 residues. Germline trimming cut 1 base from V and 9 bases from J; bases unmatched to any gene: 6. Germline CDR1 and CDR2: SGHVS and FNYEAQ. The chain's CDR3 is CASSLETSGGASTQYF. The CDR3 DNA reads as TGTGCCAGCAGCTTAGAGACTAGCGGGGGGGCATCCACGCAGTATTTT.

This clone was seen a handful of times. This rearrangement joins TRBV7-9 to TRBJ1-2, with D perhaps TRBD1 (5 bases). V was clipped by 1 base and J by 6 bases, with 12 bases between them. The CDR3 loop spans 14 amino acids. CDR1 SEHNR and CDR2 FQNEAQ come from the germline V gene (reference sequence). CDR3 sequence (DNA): TGTGCCAGCAGCTTAGGATCAGGGACTGATGGCTACACCTTC. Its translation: CASSLGSGTDGYTF.

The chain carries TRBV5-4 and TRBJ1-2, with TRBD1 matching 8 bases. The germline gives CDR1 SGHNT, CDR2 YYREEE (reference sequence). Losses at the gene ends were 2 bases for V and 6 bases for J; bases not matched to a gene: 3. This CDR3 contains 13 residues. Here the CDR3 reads CASSLQGGDGYTF. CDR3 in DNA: TGTGCCAGCAGCTTACAGGGGGGGGATGGCTACACCTTC.

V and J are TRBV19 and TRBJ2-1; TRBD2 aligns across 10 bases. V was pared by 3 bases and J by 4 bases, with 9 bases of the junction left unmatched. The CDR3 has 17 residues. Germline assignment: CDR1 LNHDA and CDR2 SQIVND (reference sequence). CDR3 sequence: CASSIYSGGSTYNEQFF. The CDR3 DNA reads TGTGCCAGTAGTATTTATAGCGGGGGGAGCACTTACAATGAGCAGTTCTTC.

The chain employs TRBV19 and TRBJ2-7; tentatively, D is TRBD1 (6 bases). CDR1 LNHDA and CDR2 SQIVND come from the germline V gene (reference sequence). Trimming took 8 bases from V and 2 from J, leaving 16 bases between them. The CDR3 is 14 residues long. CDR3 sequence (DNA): TGTGCCAGTCGAGAACAGGGTTCGGCCTACGAGCAGTACTTC. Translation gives CASREQGSAYEQYF.

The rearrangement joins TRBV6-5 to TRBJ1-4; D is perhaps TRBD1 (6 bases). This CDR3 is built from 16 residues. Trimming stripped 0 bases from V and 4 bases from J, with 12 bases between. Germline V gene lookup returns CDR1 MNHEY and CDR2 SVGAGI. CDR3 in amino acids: CASSYSPGVGNEKLFF. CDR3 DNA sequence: TGTGCCAGCAGTTACTCCCCAGGGGTCGGTAATGAAAAACTGTTTTTT.

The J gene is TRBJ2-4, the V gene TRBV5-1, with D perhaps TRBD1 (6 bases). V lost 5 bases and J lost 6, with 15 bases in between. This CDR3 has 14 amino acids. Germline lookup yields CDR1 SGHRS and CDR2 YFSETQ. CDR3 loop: CASSVQGSGNIQYF. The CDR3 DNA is TGCGCCAGCAGTGTACAGGGAAGTGGAAACATTCAGTACTTC.

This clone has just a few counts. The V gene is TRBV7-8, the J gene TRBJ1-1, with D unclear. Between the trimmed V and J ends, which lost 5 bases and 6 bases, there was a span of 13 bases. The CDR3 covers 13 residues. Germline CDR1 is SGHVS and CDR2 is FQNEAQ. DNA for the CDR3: TGTGCCAGCAGCCGCATACGACGGGCTGAAGCTTTCTTT. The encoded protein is CASSRIRRAEAFF. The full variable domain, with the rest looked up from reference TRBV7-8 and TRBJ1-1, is GAGVSQSPRYKVAKRGQDVALRCDPISGHVSLFWYQQALGQGPEFLTYFQNEAQLDKSGLPSDRFFAERPEGSVSTLKIQRTQQEDSAVYLCASSRIRRAEAFFGQGTRLTVV.

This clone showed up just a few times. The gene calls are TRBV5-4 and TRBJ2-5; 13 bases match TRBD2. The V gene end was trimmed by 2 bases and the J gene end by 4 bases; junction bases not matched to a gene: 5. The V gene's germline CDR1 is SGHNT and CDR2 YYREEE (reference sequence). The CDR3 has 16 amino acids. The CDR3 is CASSFPTSGGTETQYF. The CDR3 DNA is TGTGCCAGCAGCTTTCCGACTAGCGGGGGGACAGAGACCCAGTACTTC.

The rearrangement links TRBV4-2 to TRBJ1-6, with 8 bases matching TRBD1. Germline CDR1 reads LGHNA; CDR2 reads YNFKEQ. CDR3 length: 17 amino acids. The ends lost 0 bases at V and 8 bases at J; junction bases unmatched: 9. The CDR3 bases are TGTGCCAGCAGCCAAGATCGGTCTGGGACAGGTGATTCACCCCTCCACTTT. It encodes CASSQDRSGTGDSPLHF.

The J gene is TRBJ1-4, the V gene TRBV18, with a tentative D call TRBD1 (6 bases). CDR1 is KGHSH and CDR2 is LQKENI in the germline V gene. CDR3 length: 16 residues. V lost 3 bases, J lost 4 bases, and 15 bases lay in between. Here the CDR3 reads CASSPMLAQGNEKLFF. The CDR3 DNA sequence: TGTGCCAGCTCACCCATGCTCGCACAGGGTAATGAAAAACTGTTTTTT.

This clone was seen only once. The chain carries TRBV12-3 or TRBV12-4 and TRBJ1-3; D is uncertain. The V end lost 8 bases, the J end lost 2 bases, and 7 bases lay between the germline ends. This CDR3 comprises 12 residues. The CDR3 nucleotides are TGTGCCAGCCGTCCCGCTGGAAACACCATATATTTT. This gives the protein CASRPAGNTIYF.

The CDR3 DNA sequence: TGTGCCAGCAGCACGGGACAGCATCAAGAGACCCAGTACTTC. Translated: CASSTGQHQETQYF. The genes are TRBV11-3 and TRBJ2-5; 7 nucleotides line up with TRBD1. This CDR3 has 14 amino acids. Germline-derived CDR1 and CDR2 are SGHNT and YENEEA. Unmatched junction bases numbered 5, after V lost 5 bases and J lost 2 bases.

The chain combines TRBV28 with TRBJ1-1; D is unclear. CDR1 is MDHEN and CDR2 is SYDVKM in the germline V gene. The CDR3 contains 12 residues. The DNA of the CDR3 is TGTGTCACCACCTTGAGGAACACTGAAGCTTTCTTT. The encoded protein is CVTTLRNTEAFF. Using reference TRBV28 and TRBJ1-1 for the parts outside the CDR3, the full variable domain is DVKVTQSSRYLVKRTGEKVFLECVQDMDHENMFWYRQDPGLGLRLIYFSYDVKMKEKGDIPEGYSVSREKKERFSLILESASTNQTSMYLCVTTLRNTEAFFGQGTRLTVV.

The CDR3 DNA sequence: TGTGCCAGCAGCCAGGGAGCTAGCGGGGGGCAGGAGACCCAGTACTTC. This encodes CASSQGASGGQETQYF. The chain uses TRBV7-2 and TRBJ2-5, with 11 bases aligning to TRBD2. The CDR3 is made up of 16 amino acids. CDR1 SGHTA and CDR2 FQGNSA come from the germline V gene. V trimming: 5 bases; J trimming: 5 bases; junction bases outside the gene matches: 10.

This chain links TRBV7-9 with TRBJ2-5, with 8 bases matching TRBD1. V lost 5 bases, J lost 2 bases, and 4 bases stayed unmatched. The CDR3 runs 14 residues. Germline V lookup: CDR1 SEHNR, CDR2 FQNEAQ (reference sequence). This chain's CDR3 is CASSPWTGQETQYF. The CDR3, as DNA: TGTGCCAGCAGCCCGTGGACAGGGCAAGAGACCCAGTACTTC.

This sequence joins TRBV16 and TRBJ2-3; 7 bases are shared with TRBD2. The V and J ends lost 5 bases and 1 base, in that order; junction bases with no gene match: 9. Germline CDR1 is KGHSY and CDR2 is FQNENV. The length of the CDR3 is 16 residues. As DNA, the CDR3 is TGTGCCAGCAGCACCGCTAGCGGCCAACGCACAGATACGCAGTATTTT. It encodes CASSTASGQRTDTQYF.

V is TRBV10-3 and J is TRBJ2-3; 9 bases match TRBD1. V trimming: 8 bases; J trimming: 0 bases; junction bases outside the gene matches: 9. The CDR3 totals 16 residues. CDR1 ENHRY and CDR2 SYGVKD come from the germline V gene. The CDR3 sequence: CAIRPGQGTSTDTQYF. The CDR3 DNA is TGTGCCATCCGACCCGGACAGGGGACAAGCACAGATACGCAGTATTTT.

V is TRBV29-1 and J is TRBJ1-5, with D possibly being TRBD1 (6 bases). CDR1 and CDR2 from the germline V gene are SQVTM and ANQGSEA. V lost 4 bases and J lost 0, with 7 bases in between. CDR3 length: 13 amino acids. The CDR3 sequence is CSVGTASNQPQHF. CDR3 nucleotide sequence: TGCAGCGTTGGGACAGCTAGCAATCAGCCCCAGCATTTT.

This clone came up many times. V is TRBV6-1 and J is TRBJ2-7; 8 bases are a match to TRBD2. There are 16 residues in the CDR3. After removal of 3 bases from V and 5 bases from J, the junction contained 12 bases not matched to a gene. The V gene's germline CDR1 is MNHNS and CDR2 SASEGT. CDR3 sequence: CASSDMDWAGGDEQYF. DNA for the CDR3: TGTGCCAGCAGTGATATGGACTGGGCGGGGGGCGACGAGCAGTACTTC.